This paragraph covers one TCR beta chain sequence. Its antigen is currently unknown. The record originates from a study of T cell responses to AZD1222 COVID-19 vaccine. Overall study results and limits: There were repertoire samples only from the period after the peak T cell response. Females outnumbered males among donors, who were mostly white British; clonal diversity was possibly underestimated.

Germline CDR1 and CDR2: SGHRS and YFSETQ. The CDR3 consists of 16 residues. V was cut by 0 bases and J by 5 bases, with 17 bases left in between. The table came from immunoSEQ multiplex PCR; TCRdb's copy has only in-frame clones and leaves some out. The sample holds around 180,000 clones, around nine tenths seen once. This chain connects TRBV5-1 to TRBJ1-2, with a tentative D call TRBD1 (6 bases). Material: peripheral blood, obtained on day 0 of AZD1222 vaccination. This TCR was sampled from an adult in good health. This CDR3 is CASSLAGGRSWYGYTF. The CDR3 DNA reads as TGCGCCAGCAGCTTGGCCGGGGGGCGCTCGTGGTATGGCTACACCTTC.